The T cell receptor (beta chain) described here comes from a study of T cell repertoires in cytomegalovirus infection (dated by TCRdb to between 2019 and 2020). General notes on the study: Donor HLA type was relevant to the analysis, as public TCR beta signatures indicated carriage of CMV infection together with the matching HLA type.

Sequenced using an Illumina HiSeq 1500. TCRdb took the public reads, trimmed them with fastp at Q25, ran MiXCR for clone calling and kept in-frame beta chains. Rows merge per CDR3 protein into single entries with the most common DNA and genes. This sample gives about 740,000 distinct CDR3 sequences in total; about a third of them show up just once. Around 2.6% of the sample rests with the top ten. Study-level results and caveats: The ex vivo response was dominated by HLA-C-restricted CMV-specific TCR beta clonotypes, and the single most frequent clonotype in two of eight donors was supplied by these HLA-C-restricted clonotypes. Carriers of CMV infection plus the relevant HLA type were discriminated by the cumulative frequency of public TCR beta family members in the study cohort and in an independent approximately 360-donor cohort.

Worth noting for this clonotype: What antigen it recognizes has not been identified. Base qualities are missing; no much larger clone stands one base away.

Inclusive of the bounding cysteine and phenylalanine, the CDR3 is 17 residues long. The read is trimmed to its CDR3 DNA, 51 bases read in frame from base 1. As encoded in the germline V gene, CDR1 is SGHTA while CDR2 is FQGNSA. V and J are truncated by 1 base and 2 bases respectively, leaving an intervening sequence of 18 bases. The origin of this receptor is a human donor in good health (CMV status not recorded). Some clones in this sample may be carry-over from other donors' samples. The specimen was PBMCs. The chain uses TRBV7-2 and TRBJ2-7; the D gene remains uncertain. The CDR3 protein is CASSLGGQAAPPYEQYF. The nucleotides are TGTGCCAGCAGCTTAGGCGGTCAGGCAGCCCCCCCCTACGAGCAGTACTTC. Here the CDR3 is joined to the reference TRBV7-2 and TRBJ2-7 genes, and the full variable domain is: GAGVSQSPSNKVTEKGKDVELRCDPISGHTALYWYRQSLGQGLEFLIYFQGNSAPDKSGLPSDRFSAERTGGSVSTLTIQRTQQEDSAVYLCASSLGGQAAPPYEQYFGPGTRLTVT.